What follows are 14 T cell receptor beta chains derived from one specimen sequenced in a study of cytomegalovirus exposure and HLA in healthy donors. Vbeta (60) and Jbeta (13) primers were used in the PCR. Sequenced by immunoSEQ multiplex PCR; TCRdb stores in-frame clones only, minus some. This sample has some 150,000 clones; almost 80% occur once, and the top ten carry less than 8%. Material for sequencing was PBMCs. These receptors were obtained from a woman between 40 and 50 years old in good health and CMV-seropositive.

The gene calls are TRBV19 and TRBJ2-6, with 11 bases identical to TRBD1. The CDR3 runs 18 residues. V lost 5 bases and J lost 2; bases outside the gene matches: 8. In germline, CDR1 is LNHDA, CDR2 SQIVND (reference sequence). The CDR3 DNA reads as TGTGCCAGTAGTTTCCGGGACAGGGGGTTTCCTGGGGCCAACGTCCTGACTTTC. Translated: CASSFRDRGFPGANVLTF.

The chain uses TRBV9 and TRBJ1-1; D remains ambiguous. CDR1 SGDLS and CDR2 YYNGEE come from the germline V gene. The CDR3 runs to 14 residues. V lost 7 bases to trimming and J lost 5 bases, with 18 bases between them. The DNA of the CDR3 is TGTGCCAGCCTTCGAGGGAGGGCCGGGACTGAAGCTTTCTTT. Amino acids: CASLRGRAGTEAFF.

The rearrangement uses TRBV9 and TRBJ1-1, with D possibly being TRBD1 (5 bases). CDR3 size: 13 residues. Trimming shortened V by 5 bases and J by 7 bases, and 15 bases separated the two germline ends. Per the germline V gene, CDR1 is SGDLS and CDR2 is YYNGEE. CDR3 nucleotide sequence: TGTGCCAGCAGTGCAGACAGCTCAGGTGAAGCTTTCTTT. This encodes CASSADSSGEAFF.

V and J are TRBV6-1 and TRBJ1-1; a possible D gene is TRBD1 (5 bases). V shed 6 bases and J shed 4 bases, with 12 bases lying between them. Germline V gene sequence: CDR1 MNHNS, CDR2 SASEGT. The CDR3 consists of 13 residues. CDR3 protein: CASSGAGGTEAFF. DNA of the CDR3: TGTGCCAGCAGCGGGGCCGGGGGCACTGAAGCTTTCTTT.

V usage is TRBV6-6 and J usage is TRBJ2-3; D is possibly TRBD2 (7 bases). The length of the CDR3 is 14 residues. Germline CDR1 MNHNY, CDR2 SVGAGI (reference sequence). V shed 2 bases and J shed 7 bases, with 13 bases lying between them. The CDR3 coding sequence is TGTGCCAGCAGTTACCCGGGGGGCGCATATACGCAGTATTTT. This gives the protein CASSYPGGAYTQYF.

The gene calls are TRBV9 and TRBJ2-1; 11 nucleotides align to TRBD2. Per germline, CDR1 SGDLS and CDR2 YYNGEE. This CDR3 contains 15 residues. J gave up 5 bases and V 3 bases, and 4 bases lay outside the gene matches. In DNA form, the CDR3 reads TGTGCCAGCAGCGGAGGACTAGCGGGTCACAATGAGCAGTTCTTC. This codes for CASSGGLAGHNEQFF.

This clone was seen just once. The genes are TRBV30 and TRBJ2-1; TRBD2 matches at 13 bases. In germline, CDR1 is GTSNPN, CDR2 SVGIG (reference sequence). This CDR3 contains 12 residues. V dropped 2 bases and J dropped 15; count of bases not matched to a gene: 4. The CDR3 nucleotides read TGTGCCTGGAGTCCCGGACTAGCGGGGGCGTTCTTC. Translation: CAWSPGLAGAFF.

The J gene is TRBJ1-3, the V gene TRBV2, with TRBD1 matching over 7 bases. The CDR3 extends over 16 amino acids. J was trimmed by 1 base and V by 2 bases; bases with no gene match: 5. Germline CDR1 reads SNHLY; CDR2 reads FYNNEI. CDR3 sequence: CASSEFGTESGNTIYF. CDR3 bases: TGTGCCAGCAGTGAATTCGGGACAGAATCTGGAAACACCATATATTTT.

This clone was observed a single time. The chain joins TRBV7-9 to TRBJ2-1, with TRBD1 matching 7 bases. Germline CDR1 reads SEHNR; CDR2 reads FQNEAQ (reference sequence). This CDR3 has 15 residues. Trimming cost V 2 bases and J 6 bases; bases outside gene matches: 7. CDR3 sequence reads: CASSLRQGSGNEQFF. The CDR3 DNA reads as TGTGCCAGCAGCTTAAGACAGGGAAGCGGCAATGAGCAGTTCTTC.

This clone came up a few times. This sequence joins TRBV6-1 and TRBJ1-2; a possible D gene is TRBD1 (5 bases). Germline loops: CDR1 MNHNS, CDR2 SASEGT. V was clipped by 0 bases and J by 4 bases, with 9 bases between them. The CDR3 consists of 14 residues. CDR3: CASSEARGLYGYTF. In DNA, the CDR3 is TGTGCCAGCAGTGAAGCGCGGGGACTCTATGGCTACACCTTC.

This clone occurred once. J is TRBJ1-1 and V is TRBV5-1, with TRBD1 matching over 11 bases. From germline, CDR1 is SGHRS and CDR2 YFSETQ. This CDR3 is built from 13 residues. V was clipped by 4 bases and J by 7 bases; unmatched bases: 3. The CDR3 DNA sequence: TGCGCCAGCAGCCTTGGGACAGGGGGTGAAGCTTTCTTT. Translated: CASSLGTGGEAFF.

The V and J genes are TRBV7-3 and TRBJ1-3; 9 bases map to TRBD1. The CDR3 covers 15 residues. The trim removed 2 bases at V and 4 bases at J, leaving 3 bases unmatched. Germline values: CDR1 SGHTA, CDR2 FQGTGA. In DNA form, the CDR3 reads TGTGCCAGCAGCTTAGGGACAGGGCCCGGAAACACCATATATTTT. Translating gives CASSLGTGPGNTIYF.

This clone has only one observation. The chain recombines TRBV2 with TRBJ2-2, with 7 bases that match TRBD1. The CDR3 runs 13 residues. CDR1 is SNHLY and CDR2 is FYNNEI in the germline V gene. V shed 4 bases, J shed 6 bases, and the junction held 2 bases outside the gene matches. CDR3 DNA sequence: TGTGCCAGCAGTGCACAGGGGCCCGGGGAGCTGTTTTTT. Translating gives CASSAQGPGELFF.

The V gene is TRBV10-3, the J gene TRBJ1-1; tentatively, D is TRBD1 (5 bases). V lost 2 bases and J lost 2, with 9 bases in between. The CDR3 is 14 residues long. CDR1 is ENHRY and CDR2 is SYGVKD in the germline V gene. The CDR3 loop reads CAISEQGLNTEAFF. Written as DNA, the CDR3 is TGTGCCATCAGTGAGCAGGGACTAAACACTGAAGCTTTCTTT.